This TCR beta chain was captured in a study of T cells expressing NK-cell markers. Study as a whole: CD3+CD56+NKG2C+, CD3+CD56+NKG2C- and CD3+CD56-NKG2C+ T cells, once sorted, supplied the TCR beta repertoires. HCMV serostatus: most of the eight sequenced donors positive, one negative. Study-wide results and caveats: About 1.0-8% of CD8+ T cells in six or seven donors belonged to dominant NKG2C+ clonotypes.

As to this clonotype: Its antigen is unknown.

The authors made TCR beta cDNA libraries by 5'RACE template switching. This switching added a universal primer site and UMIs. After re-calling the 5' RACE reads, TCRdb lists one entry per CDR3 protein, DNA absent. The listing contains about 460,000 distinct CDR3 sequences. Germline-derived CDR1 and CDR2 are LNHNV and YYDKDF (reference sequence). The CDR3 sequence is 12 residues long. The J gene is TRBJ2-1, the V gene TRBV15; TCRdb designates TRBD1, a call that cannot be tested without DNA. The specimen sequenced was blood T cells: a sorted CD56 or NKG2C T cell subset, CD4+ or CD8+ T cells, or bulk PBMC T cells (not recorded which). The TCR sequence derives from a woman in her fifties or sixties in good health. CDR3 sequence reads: CATSDDPRGQFF.